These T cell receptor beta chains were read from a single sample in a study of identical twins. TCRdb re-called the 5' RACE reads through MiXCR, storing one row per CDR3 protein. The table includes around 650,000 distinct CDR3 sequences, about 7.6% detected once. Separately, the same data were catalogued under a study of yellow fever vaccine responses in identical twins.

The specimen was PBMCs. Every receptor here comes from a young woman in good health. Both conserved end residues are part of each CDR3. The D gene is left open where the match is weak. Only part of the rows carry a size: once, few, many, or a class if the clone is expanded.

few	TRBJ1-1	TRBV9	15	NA	TGTGCCAGCAGCGTAGATGCGAGGGGCGCGGGTGAAGCTTTCTTT	CASSVDARGAGEAFF
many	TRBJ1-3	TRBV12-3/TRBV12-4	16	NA	TGTGCCAGCAGTCCGATGTCCGAGGGCTCTGGAAACACCATATATTTT	CASSPMSEGSGNTIYF
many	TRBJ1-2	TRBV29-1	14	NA	TGCAGCGTTTCTGGGCAGGGAGGCAACTATGGCTACACCTTC	CSVSGQGGNYGYTF
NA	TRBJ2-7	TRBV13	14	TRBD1	TGTGCCAGCAGCAATAGACAGGGATTCTACGAGCAGTACTTC	CASSNRQGFYEQYF
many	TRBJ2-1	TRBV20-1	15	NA	TGCAGTGCTAGAGATCAAGGGGACGCGTACAATGAGCAGTTCTTC	CSARDQGDAYNEQFF
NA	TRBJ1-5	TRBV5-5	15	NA	TGTGCCAGCAGCTTTAGGGGGGTGATGGGTCAGCCCCAGCATTTT	CASSFRGVMGQPQHF
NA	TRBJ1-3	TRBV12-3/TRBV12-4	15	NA	TGTGCCAGCAGTCCGGACAGCCACTCTGGAAACACCATATATTTT	CASSPDSHSGNTIYF
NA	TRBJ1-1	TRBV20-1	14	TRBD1	TGCAGTGCTATCACGGGACAGGGGTACACTGAAGCTTTCTTT	CSAITGQGYTEAFF
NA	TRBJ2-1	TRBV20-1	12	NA	TGCAGTGCTAGTCTTCTTAACAATGAGCAGTTCTTC	CSASLLNNEQFF
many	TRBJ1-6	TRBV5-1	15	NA	TGCGCCAGCAGCTTGGTAGACAGGTCGAATTCACCCCTCCACTTT	CASSLVDRSNSPLHF
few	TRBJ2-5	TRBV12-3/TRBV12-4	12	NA	TGTGCCAGCAGTTTAGGGACAGAGACCCAGTACTTC	CASSLGTETQYF
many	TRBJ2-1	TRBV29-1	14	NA	TGCAGCGTTACGACCATTAGCTCCTACAATGAGCAGTTCTTC	CSVTTISSYNEQFF
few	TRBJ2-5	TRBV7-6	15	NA	TGTGCCAGCAGCTTAGGAGGACTCGACCAAGAGACCCAGTACTTC	CASSLGGLDQETQYF
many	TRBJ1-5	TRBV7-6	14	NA	TGTGCCAGCAGCTTAGCACCATTTAATCAGCCCCAGCATTTT	CASSLAPFNQPQHF
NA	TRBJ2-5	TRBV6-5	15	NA	TGTGCCAGCAGTTACTCCAATGGGTACCAAGAGACCCAGTACTTC	CASSYSNGYQETQYF
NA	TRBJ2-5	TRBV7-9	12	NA	TGTGCCAGCAGCCTCTCCTCGGGGATCCAGTACTTC	CASSLSSGIQYF
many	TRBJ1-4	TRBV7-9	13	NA	TGTGCCAGCAGCTTACAGGGAGAGGTTAGACTGTTTTTT	CASSLQGEVRLFF
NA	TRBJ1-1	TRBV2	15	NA	TGTGCCAGCAGTGAGCCAGGCGGGGTGAACACTGAAGCTTTCTTT	CASSEPGGVNTEAFF
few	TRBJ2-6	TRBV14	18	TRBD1	TGTGCCAGCAGCCAATCCCGGGACAGGGGCTCTGGGGCCAACGTCCTGACTTTC	CASSQSRDRGSGANVLTF
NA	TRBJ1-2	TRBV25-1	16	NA	TGTGCCAGCAGTGGGACCCAGGGCTTAACCTTGGATGGCTACACCTTC	CASSGTQGLTLDGYTF
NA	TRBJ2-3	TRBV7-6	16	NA	TGTGCCAGCAGCCCCCCACGGACATCCCCAACAGATACGCAGTATTTT	CASSPPRTSPTDTQYF
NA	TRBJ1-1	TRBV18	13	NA	TGTGCCAGCCGGACAACCATGAACACTGAAGCTTTCTTT	CASRTTMNTEAFF
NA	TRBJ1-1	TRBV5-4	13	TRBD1	TGTGCCAGCAGTTTTGACAGGGTCACTGAAGCTTTCTTT	CASSFDRVTEAFF
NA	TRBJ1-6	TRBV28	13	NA	TGTGCCAGCAGTTTATTCGGGCGGTCACCCCTCCACTTT	CASSLFGRSPLHF
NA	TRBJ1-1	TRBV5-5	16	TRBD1	TGTGCCAGCAGCTCCGGGACAGGGGGCGTTGGCACTGAAGCTTTCTTT	CASSSGTGGVGTEAFF
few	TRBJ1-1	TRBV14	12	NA	TGTGCCAGCAGCCACCTGAGCACTGAAGCTTTCTTT	CASSHLSTEAFF